This T cell receptor (beta chain) was sequenced for a study of T cell responses to AZD1222 COVID-19 vaccine. About the research overall: Second-dose schedules of about 4 or about 12 weeks were combined. Study observations and caveats: Most donors were white British, females outnumbered males, and clonal diversity was possibly underestimated. In the spike-specific TCR repertoire, nearly half reportedly target unmutated variant regions.

TCRdb's table, derived via immunoSEQ multiplex PCR, lists solely in-frame clones and lacks some. Here the sample spans 150,000 to 200,000 clones, more than 80% being singletons. A note on this clone: Its antigen is not known.

The CDR3 is made up of 17 amino acids. Germline values: CDR1 SQVTM, CDR2 ANQGSEA. The ends lost 7 bases at V and 5 bases at J; junction bases unmatched: 14. This TCR was sampled from an adult in good health. This chain connects TRBV29-1 to TRBJ2-3; 14 bases are a match to TRBD2. Sequenced here: peripheral blood, sampled on day 0 of AZD1222 vaccination. CDR3 DNA: TGCAGCGCTGACGGGACTAGCGGGAGAAGGGCGGGAGATACGCAGTATTTT. Translating it yields CSADGTSGRRAGDTQYF.